A single TCR beta chain is shown here with its context. Its antigen is undetermined. The protocol attached unique molecular identifiers to individual cDNA molecules. TCRdb fed the 5' RACE reads into MiXCR, producing one record per CDR3 protein. The table shows about 53,000 distinct CDR3 sequences, with roughly an eighth occurring only once. This entry comes from a study of early T cells in non-severe SARS-CoV-2 infection. Study at large: With bulk RNA from unsorted whole blood as input, sequencing yielded unpaired chains.

Study findings and constraints: VDJdb-based annotation leaned toward anti-spike CD8 responses and missed private and CD4 specificities.

The CDR3 totals 16 residues. The ends lost 3 bases at V and 10 bases at J; junction bases unmatched: 14. Germline CDR1 is MNHEY and CDR2 is SMNVEV (reference sequence). The TCR sequence derives from an adult who was a healthcare worker with PCR-confirmed SARS-CoV-2 infection or an uninfected control (not recorded which). The chain has TRBV27 and TRBJ2-7, with TRBD2 identical over 11 bases. The sample consisted of whole blood, taken at baseline. CDR3 bases: TGTGCCAGCAGTTTGGCCGGGACTAGCGGACCTACGGGACAGTACTTC. The encoded protein is CASSLAGTSGPTGQYF.